A single sample gave rise to the 2 T cell receptor beta chains below, sequenced in a study of T cells in localized non-small cell lung cancer. Some clones are missing from TCRdb's copy, which holds only in-frame ones; the method was immunoSEQ multiplex PCR. The sample gives about 33,000 clones, around 77% of which show up once; more than 15% is in the top ten. The material sequenced was peripheral blood, taken before any cancer treatment. The receptors originated from a male donor at least 60 years old with stage III squamous cell lung carcinoma.

The chain employs TRBV7-2 and TRBJ1-5; D uncertain. The CDR3 covers 13 residues. V gave up 2 bases and J gave up 5 bases, with 7 bases separating them. Germline CDR1 SGHTA, CDR2 FQGNSA. CDR3 residues: CASSLTVDQPQHF. CDR3 nucleotide sequence: TGTGCCAGCAGCTTAACGGTCGATCAGCCCCAGCATTTT.

This rearrangement joins TRBV5-1 to TRBJ2-3; a possible D gene is TRBD1 (5 bases). CDR3 length equals 15 residues. Trimming left V 0 bases short and J 4 bases short, with 12 bases between. Per germline, CDR1 SGHRS and CDR2 YFSETQ. The CDR3 DNA is TGCGCCAGCAGCTTGGCAGGGATCCGAGCAGATACGCAGTATTTT. It translates to CASSLAGIRADTQYF.